Below are 10 T cell receptor beta chains sequenced from a single sample in a study of blood T cell repertoires in COVID-19. Repertoires were generated with immunoSEQ multiplex PCR, while TCRdb's copy carries only in-frame clones and drops some. This sample yields roughly 140,000 clones, of which around 77% are seen a single time; approximately 8% belongs to the top ten. Source material: peripheral blood. The origin of the receptors is a man between 50 and 59 years old with active or convalescent COVID-19.

The chain's CDR3 is CASSLGSSGVGQETQYF. The DNA for the CDR3 is TGCGCCAGCAGCTTGGGGAGTAGCGGGGTGGGACAAGAGACCCAGTACTTC. This chain connects TRBV5-1 to TRBJ2-5; 8 bases are a match to TRBD2. The CDR3 has 17 residues. Losses at the gene ends were 0 bases for V and 2 bases for J; bases not matched to a gene: 9. Germline V lookup: CDR1 SGHRS, CDR2 YFSETQ.

J is TRBJ2-1 and V is TRBV6-6; 9 nucleotides align to TRBD1. CDR3 length: 18 amino acids. Trimming cost V 5 bases and J 5 bases; bases outside gene matches: 16. Germline loops: CDR1 MNHNY, CDR2 SVGAGI (reference sequence). The CDR3 protein is CASSLKTGGGLADNEQFF. In DNA form, the CDR3 reads TGTGCCAGCAGTCTCAAGACAGGGGGAGGCCTAGCGGACAATGAGCAGTTCTTC.

The chain is built from TRBV4-1 and TRBJ1-1, with D possibly matching TRBD1 (6 bases). The germline V and J ends were trimmed by 1 base and 3 bases, with 9 bases remaining between them. The CDR3 sequence is 14 residues long. Germline CDR1 MGHRA, CDR2 YSYEKL. CDR3 DNA sequence: TGCGCCAGCAGCCAAGTTGCAGGGGACACTGAAGCTTTCTTT. Protein product: CASSQVAGDTEAFF.

This chain connects TRBV29-1 to TRBJ2-5; the match to TRBD1 covers 9 bases. The CDR3 is 16 residues long. Germline CDR1 and CDR2: SQVTM and ANQGSEA. V lost 4 bases to trimming and J lost 4 bases; unmatched junction nucleotides: 13. CDR3: CSVAGTGKVGAETQYF. CDR3 in DNA: TGCAGCGTTGCAGGGACAGGGAAAGTCGGGGCAGAGACCCAGTACTTC.

Details on this clone: A read error may produce the germline difference seen at one junction end. The chain couples TRBV27 to TRBJ1-2, with a weak D call TRBD1 (6 bases). This CDR3 contains 15 residues. Germline V CDR1 and CDR2: MNHEY, SMNVEV (reference sequence). The DNA for the CDR3 is TGTGCCAGCAGTCTATCCCGGGACACCAACTATGGCTACACCTTC. It translates to CASSLSRDTNYGYTF.

The chain couples TRBV5-1 to TRBJ2-1; 8 bases fit TRBD2. In germline, CDR1 is SGHRS, CDR2 YFSETQ. Trimming at V came to 2 bases and at J to 3 bases, leaving 1 base not matched to a gene. The CDR3 consists of 14 residues. DNA of the CDR3: TGCGCCAGCAGCTTAAGCGGGAGCTACAATGAGCAGTTCTTC. Its translation is CASSLSGSYNEQFF.

This clone was detected a few times. The V gene is TRBV7-9, the J gene TRBJ1-1; no firm D call. Germline assignment: CDR1 SEHNR and CDR2 FQNEAQ (reference sequence). The CDR3 covers 12 residues. V lost 0 bases to trimming and J lost 7 bases, with 6 bases between them. CDR3 DNA: TGTGCCAGCAGCTTAGCCCGTTATGAAGCTTTCTTT. Translating gives CASSLARYEAFF.

The genes are TRBV7-9 and TRBJ2-1; TRBD1 is a possible D gene (5 bases). The CDR3 totals 17 residues. Germline V lookup: CDR1 SEHNR, CDR2 FQNEAQ (reference sequence). V lost 5 bases to trimming and J lost 3 bases, with 20 bases between them. This CDR3 reads CASSHSFETANYNEQFF. The CDR3 region has the DNA TGTGCCAGCAGCCATTCTTTCGAGACAGCAAACTACAATGAGCAGTTCTTC.

The chain carries TRBV27 and TRBJ1-1; 10 bases align to TRBD1. The germline V gene has CDR1 MNHEY and CDR2 SMNVEV (reference sequence). The V gene end was trimmed by 5 bases and the J gene end by 4 bases; junction bases not matched to a gene: 16. The CDR3 runs 18 residues. Here the CDR3 DNA reads TGTGCCAGCAGTCCCCTTTTTCGGACAGGGGGTTGGGTCACTGAAGCTTTCTTT. It encodes CASSPLFRTGGWVTEAFF.

This chain uses TRBV15 with TRBJ2-1, with 11 bases that match TRBD2. There are 16 residues in the CDR3. CDR1 and CDR2 (germline): LNHNV, YYDKDF (reference sequence). After removal of 2 bases from V and 12 bases from J, the junction contained 12 bases not matched to a gene. CDR3 sequence (DNA): TGTGCCACCAGCAGATCGACTAGCGGGGACCCAGGAATGCAGTTCTTC. Amino acids: CATSRSTSGDPGMQFF.